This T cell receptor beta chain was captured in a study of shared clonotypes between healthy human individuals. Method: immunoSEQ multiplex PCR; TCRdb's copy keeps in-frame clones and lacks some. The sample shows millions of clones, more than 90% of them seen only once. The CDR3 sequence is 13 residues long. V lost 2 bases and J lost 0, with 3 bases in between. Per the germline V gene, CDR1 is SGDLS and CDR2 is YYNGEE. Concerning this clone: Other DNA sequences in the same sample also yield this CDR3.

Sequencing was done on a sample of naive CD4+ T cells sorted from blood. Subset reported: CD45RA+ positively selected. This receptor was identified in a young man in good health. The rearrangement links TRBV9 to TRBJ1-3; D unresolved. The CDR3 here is CASSVSSGNTIYF. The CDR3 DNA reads TGTGCCAGCAGCGTGAGCTCTGGAAACACCATATATTTT.